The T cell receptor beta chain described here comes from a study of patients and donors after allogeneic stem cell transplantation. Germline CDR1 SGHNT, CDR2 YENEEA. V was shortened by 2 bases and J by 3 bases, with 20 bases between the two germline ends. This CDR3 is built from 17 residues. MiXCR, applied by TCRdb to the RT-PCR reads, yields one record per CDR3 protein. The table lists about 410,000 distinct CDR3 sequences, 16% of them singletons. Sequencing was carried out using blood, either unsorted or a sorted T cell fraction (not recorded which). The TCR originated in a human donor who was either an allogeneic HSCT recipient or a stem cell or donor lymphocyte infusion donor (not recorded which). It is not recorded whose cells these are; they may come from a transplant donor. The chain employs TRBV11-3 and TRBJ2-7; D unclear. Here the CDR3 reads CASSLFSSGFAFYEQYF. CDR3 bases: TGTGCCAGCAGCTTATTTTCGTCCGGGTTTGCTTTCTACGAGCAGTACTTC.